The 32 T cell receptor beta chains presented below share a single source sample, sequenced in a study of regulatory T cells in long-lasting Graves disease. Time point here: persistent/refractory GD, antithyroid drugs over 5 years with positive TRAb. PBMC RNA was the source of the TCR library. Through Arm-PCR of CDR3 regions and iRepertoire HTBI primers, TCR beta libraries were built. In TCRdb, the multiplex PCR reads were re-called with MiXCR into one record per CDR3 protein. The data hold about 660,000 distinct CDR3 sequences, with 25% to 35% observed a single time. Sequencing was performed on peripheral blood mononuclear cells (PBMCs), taken when the disease was refractory, from a patient treated with antithyroid drugs. These receptors all come from a female donor with Graves disease.

Details on this clonotype: The junction and the germline gene differ at one end; a read error may be behind it. As DNA, the CDR3 is TGCAGCGCCACCGGGACAGCCCAAGAGACCCAGTGCTTC. Amino acids: CSATGTAQETQCF. The V gene is TRBV29-1, the J gene TRBJ2-5; 7 bases fit TRBD1. The CDR3 length is 13 residues. Germline-derived CDR1 and CDR2 are SQVTM and ANQGSEA.

J is TRBJ1-5 and V is TRBV19; D uncertain. With 6 bases removed from V and 5 bases from J, the gap between germline ends came to 11 bases. The CDR3 spans 13 residues. The germline CDR1 and CDR2 sequences are LNHDA and SQIVND (reference sequence). The CDR3 sequence: CASSKQADQPQHF. The CDR3 nucleotides are TGTGCCAGTAGCAAGCAGGCGGATCAGCCCCAGCATTTT.

The chain joins TRBV5-1 to TRBJ1-4, with 7 nucleotides matching TRBD1. With 4 bases clipped from V and 3 bases from J, the junction kept 9 bases outside the gene matches. Germline loops: CDR1 SGHRS, CDR2 YFSETQ. This CDR3 has 16 amino acids. In nucleotides, the CDR3 is TGCGCCAGCAGCCGGGGCAGGGGGTCGGCTAATGAAAAACTGTTTTTT. Its protein product is CASSRGRGSANEKLFF. The complete variable domain, with remaining parts taken from reference TRBV5-1 and TRBJ1-4, reads KAGVTQTPRYLIKTRGQQVTLSCSPISGHRSVSWYQQTPGQGLQFLFEYFSETQRNKGNFPGRFSGRQFSNSRSEMNVSTLELGDSALYLCASSRGRGSANEKLFFGSGTQLSVL.

V and J are TRBV29-1 and TRBJ1-1; possibly TRBD1 for D (6 bases). This CDR3 has 16 residues. Germline V lookup: CDR1 SQVTM, CDR2 ANQGSEA. Trimming removed 0 bases at V and 4 bases at J, with 18 bases between. In nucleotides, the CDR3 is TGCAGCGTTGAAGATGGCTGGAGAACAGGGAGCACTGAAGCTTTCTTT. Encoded protein: CSVEDGWRTGSTEAFF.

This chain joins TRBV6-1 and TRBJ2-1; a weak D match, TRBD1 (5 bases). The germline V gene has CDR1 MNHNS and CDR2 SASEGT. CDR3 length: 14 amino acids. Deletions cut 5 bases from V and 0 bases from J, with 8 bases between. The CDR3 here is CASSRGTSYNEQFF. DNA of the CDR3: TGTGCCAGCAGTAGGGGCACCTCCTACAATGAGCAGTTCTTC.

This clonotype turned up a few times. The chain recombines TRBV6-9 with TRBJ2-2; 12 nucleotides align to TRBD1. The CDR3 covers 19 residues. Germline V gene sequence: CDR1 MNHGY, CDR2 SVAAGI. Trimming removed 3 bases from V and 4 bases from J; junction bases left unmatched: 12. The DNA for the CDR3 is TGTGCCAGCAGTTACCGCCCATGCGGGACAGGGGGCATCACCGGGGAGCTGTTTTTT. Protein sequence: CASSYRPCGTGGITGELFF.

The genes are TRBV29-1 and TRBJ2-7; 8 nucleotides line up with TRBD1. V was pared by 5 bases and J by 0 bases, with 6 bases of the junction left unmatched. The germline gives CDR1 SQVTM, CDR2 ANQGSEA. The CDR3 runs 14 residues. The CDR3 loop reads CSVRQGSFSYEQYF. CDR3 coding DNA: TGCAGCGTTCGACAGGGGTCCTTCTCCTACGAGCAGTACTTC.

There are many counts of this clonotype. The chain is built from TRBV7-2 and TRBJ2-5; possibly TRBD2 for D (6 bases). Germline loops: CDR1 SGHTA, CDR2 FQGNSA. V was cut by 1 base and J by 0 bases, with 12 bases left in between. The CDR3 runs to 16 residues. The CDR3 loop reads CASSLVTGEYQETQYF. CDR3 DNA: TGTGCCAGCAGCTTAGTAACGGGAGAGTACCAAGAGACCCAGTACTTC. The variable domain in full, with the rest retrieved from reference TRBV7-2 and TRBJ2-5, is GAGVSQSPSNKVTEKGKDVELRCDPISGHTALYWYRQSLGQGLEFLIYFQGNSAPDKSGLPSDRFSAERTGGSVSTLTIQRTQQEDSAVYLCASSLVTGEYQETQYFGPGTRLLVL.

The CDR3 sequence is CASSVGPAGQGSEKLFF. The CDR3 DNA follows: TGCGCCAGCAGCGTGGGACCGGCGGGACAGGGGAGTGAAAAACTGTTTTTT. The chain carries TRBV5-1 and TRBJ1-4; 10 bases line up with TRBD1. CDR3 size: 17 residues. V was pared by 4 bases and J by 7 bases, with 13 bases of the junction left unmatched. Germline values: CDR1 SGHRS, CDR2 YFSETQ.

The V call is TRBV29-1, the J call TRBJ1-3; tentatively, D is TRBD1 (6 bases). Germline CDR1 SQVTM, CDR2 ANQGSEA. The CDR3 is 14 residues long. The V end was cut by 7 bases, the J end by 4 bases, with 17 bases between. For the CDR3, the DNA is TGCAGCGCCTGTCCGGACACAGGGGGAAACACCATATATTTT. Translating it yields CSACPDTGGNTIYF.

The chain joins TRBV7-9 to TRBJ1-1; 7 bases match TRBD1. V lost 5 bases and J lost 4; bases outside the gene matches: 10. The length of the CDR3 is 15 residues. Per germline, CDR1 SEHNR and CDR2 FQNEAQ (reference sequence). The CDR3 coding sequence is TGTGCCAGCAGCCAGACGACAGGGATCGGCACTGAAGCTTTCTTT. Protein sequence: CASSQTTGIGTEAFF.

This clonotype has a handful of counts. The V gene is TRBV5-5, the J gene TRBJ1-5, with D tentatively TRBD1 (5 bases). The CDR3 runs to 16 residues. Trimming left V 0 bases short and J 3 bases short, with 13 bases between. Germline values: CDR1 SGHKS, CDR2 YYEKEE (reference sequence). The CDR3 DNA sequence: TGTGCCAGCAGCTTGGAGTGGGGAGGGGACAATCAGCCCCAGCATTTT. Protein: CASSLEWGGDNQPQHF. The full variable domain, rest sourced from reference TRBV5-5 and TRBJ1-5, is DAGVTQSPTHLIKTRGQQVTLRCSPISGHKSVSWYQQVLGQGPQFIFQYYEKEERGRGNFPDRFSARQFPNYSSELNVNALLLGDSALYLCASSLEWGGDNQPQHFGDGTRLSIL.

A single count supports this clonotype. J is TRBJ2-3 and V is TRBV6-1, with 8 bases that match TRBD2. This CDR3 spans 16 amino acids. CDR1 and CDR2 (germline): MNHNS, SASEGT. The J segment lost 3 bases and the V segment lost 4 bases, leaving 9 bases of the junction unmatched. The DNA of the CDR3 is TGTGCCAGCAGTGTATCGAGCGGGAGCTGGACAGATACGCAGTATTTT. The encoded protein is CASSVSSGSWTDTQYF.

This clonotype was counted only a few times. The chain employs TRBV29-1 and TRBJ1-1; D is uncertain. There are 14 residues in the CDR3. V was cut by 4 bases and J by 4 bases, with 16 bases left in between. Germline V CDR1 and CDR2: SQVTM, ANQGSEA. The CDR3 DNA reads TGCAGCGTTGCTCAGACCACCTGGGGCACTGAAGCTTTCTTT. Protein sequence: CSVAQTTWGTEAFF.

This sequence joins TRBV7-2 and TRBJ2-7; D is perhaps TRBD2 (7 bases). CDR1 and CDR2 (germline): SGHTA, FQGNSA. Trimming removed 6 bases from V and 7 bases from J, with 19 bases in between. This CDR3 region has 14 residues. CDR3 bases: TGTGCCAGCAGACAAGAAGGGGGGGTCGGAGAGCAGTACTTC. Residues: CASRQEGGVGEQYF.

The rearrangement links TRBV5-1 to TRBJ1-2; no clear D gene. The V gene lost 4 bases and the J gene lost 0 bases, with 16 bases spanning the gap. Germline V CDR1 and CDR2: SGHRS, YFSETQ. This CDR3 contains 16 residues. CDR3 amino acids: CASSPDVKNANYGYTF. The CDR3 DNA reads TGCGCCAGCAGCCCCGATGTAAAGAACGCTAACTATGGCTACACCTTC.

J is TRBJ2-7 and V is TRBV11-2, with TRBD1 matching over 9 bases. The CDR3 has 15 amino acids. V gave up 5 bases and J gave up 4 bases; unmatched junction bases: 9. Germline CDR1 reads SGHAT; CDR2 reads FQNNGV. The CDR3 DNA follows: TGTGCCAGCAGCATAACCGGGGACAGGGATTACGAGCAGTACTTC. Protein product: CASSITGDRDYEQYF.

This clonotype showed up just a few times. The rearrangement links TRBV6-1 to TRBJ1-2; D uncertain. V lost 6 bases and J 6 bases, leaving 17 bases between the germline ends. Germline values: CDR1 MNHNS, CDR2 SASEGT. This CDR3 region has 14 residues. CDR3 sequence (DNA): TGTGCCAGCAGGGTACACGCGGTCAGTGATGGCTACACCTTC. This sequence encodes CASRVHAVSDGYTF.

The chain uses TRBV6-1 and TRBJ1-1, with TRBD1 identical over 8 bases. Germline CDR1 and CDR2: MNHNS and SASEGT. The CDR3 sequence is 14 residues long. After removal of 10 bases from V and 5 bases from J, the junction contained 12 bases not matched to a gene. The CDR3 loop is CATKLGQAGTEAFF. The DNA of the CDR3 is TGTGCCACCAAACTGGGACAGGCGGGAACTGAAGCTTTCTTT.

This clonotype was observed a few times. The V call is TRBV13, the J call TRBJ1-2, with D perhaps matching TRBD1 (5 bases). The V gene lost 0 bases and the J gene lost 6 bases, with 17 bases spanning the gap. This CDR3 is 16 amino acids long. Germline-derived CDR1 and CDR2 are PRHDT and FYEKMQ (reference sequence). The CDR3 protein is CASSLGTAGKRDGYTF. Here the CDR3 DNA reads TGTGCCAGCAGCTTAGGAACCGCAGGGAAACGAGATGGCTACACCTTC.

The CDR3 sequence is CASSLDQYEQYF. In DNA form, the CDR3 reads TGTGCCAGCAGTTTAGACCAGTACGAGCAGTACTTC. The chain recombines TRBV12-3 or TRBV12-4 with TRBJ2-7, with D unclear. Trimming cost V 1 base and J 4 bases, with 5 bases left between them. This CDR3 comprises 12 residues.

In DNA form, the CDR3 reads TGCAGTGCTAGAGTTCAGGAGAGGTACGGCTACACCTTC. Amino acids: CSARVQERYGYTF. V usage is TRBV20-1 and J usage is TRBJ1-2; D uncertain. Trimming left V 1 base short and J 8 bases short, with 14 bases between. The CDR3 has 13 residues. Germline assignment: CDR1 DFQATT and CDR2 SNEGSKA (reference sequence).

This clonotype was counted a few times. V is TRBV20-1 and J is TRBJ1-1, with a possible D match to TRBD1 (5 bases). V was cut by 1 base and J by 1 base, with 10 bases left in between. Germline CDR1 DFQATT, CDR2 SNEGSKA (reference sequence). CDR3 size: 14 residues. As DNA, the CDR3 is TGCAGTGCTAGAGGGGGGACCGGGAACACTGAAGCTTTCTTT. Translating gives CSARGGTGNTEAFF.

This clonotype was found a few times. The chain links TRBV28 to TRBJ2-4; possible D gene TRBD1, 5 bases. The germline gives CDR1 MDHEN, CDR2 SYDVKM. The CDR3 loop spans 14 amino acids. Trimming stripped 2 bases from V and 8 bases from J, with 13 bases between. CDR3 coding DNA: TGTGCCAGCAGTTTAGCCAGGATAGGGGACATTCAGTACTTC. Its translation: CASSLARIGDIQYF.

Points on this clonotype: This may stem from a read error, because a much larger clone lies one nucleotide away. The chain recombines TRBV27 with TRBJ2-5, with 8 bases lining up with TRBD2. CDR1 and CDR2 from the germline V gene are MNHEY and SMNVEV (reference sequence). Trimming took 6 bases from V and 5 from J; bases not matched to a gene: 23. There are 19 residues in the CDR3. The CDR3 region has the DNA TGTGCCAGCAGCCCCTATGGGATTAGCGGGATTAGGGGCGTGGAGACCCAGTACTTC. As protein: CASSPYGISGIRGVETQYF.

The chain uses TRBV15 and TRBJ1-5; D not certain. Germline CDR1 and CDR2: LNHNV and YYDKDF (reference sequence). The length of the CDR3 is 13 residues. Trimming removed 6 bases at V and 0 bases at J, with 6 bases between. The CDR3, as DNA: TGTGCCACCAGTAAGACTAGCAATCAGCCCCAGCATTTT. It encodes CATSKTSNQPQHF.

This clonotype was detected a few times. The CDR3 is CASSIGRSNEKLFF. The CDR3 bases are TGTGCCAGCAGTATAGGACGGAGTAATGAAAAACTGTTTTTT. The chain joins TRBV27 to TRBJ1-4, with D unclear. This CDR3 is 14 amino acids long. The germline CDR1 and CDR2 sequences are MNHEY and SMNVEV (reference sequence). Trimming stripped 5 bases from V and 4 bases from J, with 11 bases between.

This chain connects TRBV20-1 to TRBJ1-1; D is perhaps TRBD1 (5 bases). Deletions cut 6 bases from V and 4 bases from J, with 18 bases between. The CDR3 contains 14 residues. CDR1 is DFQATT, CDR2 SNEGSKA, per germline (reference sequence). The CDR3: CSAPGQGWSTEAFF. CDR3 in DNA: TGCAGTGCCCCAGGGCAGGGATGGAGCACTGAAGCTTTCTTT.

V and J are TRBV25-1 and TRBJ2-5, with TRBD2 identical over 15 bases. This CDR3 is built from 19 residues. Trimming took 1 base from V and 5 from J; bases not matched to a gene: 11. In germline, CDR1 is MGHDK, CDR2 SYGVNS. CDR3 sequence (DNA): TGTGCCAGCAGTGAATCTACCGGACTAGCGGGAGGGCCGGTCGAGACCCAGTACTTC. Its translation: CASSESTGLAGGPVETQYF.

Concerning this clonotype itself: This may come from a read error, since a much larger clone is one base off. The J gene is TRBJ1-1, the V gene TRBV12-3 or TRBV12-4; no firm D call. This CDR3 has 13 residues. The CDR3 spells CTSTPQVNTEAFF. CDR3 nucleotides: TGTACCAGCACCCCCCAGGTGAACACTGAAGCTTTCTTT.

This clonotype has at least ten counts. V is TRBV27 and J is TRBJ2-2, with D unclear. The CDR3 is 13 amino acids. Trimming stripped 3 bases from V and 3 bases from J, with 5 bases between. The V gene's germline CDR1 is MNHEY and CDR2 SMNVEV (reference sequence). The CDR3 DNA is TGTGCCAGCAGTTTCTCCTACACCGGGGAGCTGTTTTTT. Its protein product is CASSFSYTGELFF.

The sample holds many counts of this clonotype. The chain couples TRBV5-1 to TRBJ1-2; tentatively, D is TRBD1 (5 bases). Germline V gene lookup returns CDR1 SGHRS and CDR2 YFSETQ. The CDR3 totals 15 residues. V lost 0 bases and J 3 bases, leaving 12 bases between the germline ends. The CDR3 loop reads CASSLGDSPYYGYTF. Written as DNA, the CDR3 is TGCGCCAGCAGCTTGGGCGACAGCCCGTACTATGGCTACACCTTC.